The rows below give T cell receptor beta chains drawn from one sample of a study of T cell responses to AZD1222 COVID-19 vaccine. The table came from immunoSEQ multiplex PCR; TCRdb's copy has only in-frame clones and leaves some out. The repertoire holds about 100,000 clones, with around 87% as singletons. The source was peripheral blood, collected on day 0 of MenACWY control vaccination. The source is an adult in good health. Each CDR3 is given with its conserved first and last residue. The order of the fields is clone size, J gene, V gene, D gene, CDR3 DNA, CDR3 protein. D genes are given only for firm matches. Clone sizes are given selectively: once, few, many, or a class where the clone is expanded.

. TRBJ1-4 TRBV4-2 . TGTGCCAGCAGCCAGACACCGGGCGCAGGGGCTAATGAAAAACTGTTTTTT CASSQTPGAGANEKLFF
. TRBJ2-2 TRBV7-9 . TGTAAGGCGTCCCGGGACACCGCGAACACCGGGGAGCTGTTTTTT CKASRDTANTGELFF
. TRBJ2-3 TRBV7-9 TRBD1 TGTGCCAGCAGCGTAGGGACAGGGGGGATATTCACAGATACGCAGTATTTT CASSVGTGGIFTDTQYF
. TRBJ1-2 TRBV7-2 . TGTGCCAGCAGACCAAACGTTCAGGGTCCAGGCTACACCTTC CASRPNVQGPGYTF
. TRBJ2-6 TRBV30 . TGTGCCTGGAGTGTCTGGACACCCACTGGGGCCAACGTCCTGACTTTC CAWSVWTPTGANVLTF
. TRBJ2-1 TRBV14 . TGTGCCAGCAGCCCCCTGCGGGTGCGTTCAGGGGAGCAGTTCTTC CASSPLRVRSGEQFF
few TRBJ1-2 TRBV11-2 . TGTGCCAGCAGCTTTCGAGCTAACTATGGCTACACCTTC CASSFRANYGYTF
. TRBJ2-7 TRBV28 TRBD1 TGTGCCAGCAGCCGTGCGGGACAGGGCGCCCCCTACGAGCAGTACTTC CASSRAGQGAPYEQYF
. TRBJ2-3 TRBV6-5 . TGTGCCAGCAGTTACTCGGGGGGAAGCACAGATACGCAGTATTTT CASSYSGGSTDTQYF
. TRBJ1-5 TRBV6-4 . TGTGCCAGCAGTGACAATTGGGAGCCCCAGCATTTT CASSDNWEPQHF
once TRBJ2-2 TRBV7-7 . TGTGCCAGCAGCTTGAACCGTCGGGACGGGGAGCTGTTTTTT CASSLNRRDGELFF
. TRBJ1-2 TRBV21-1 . TGTGCCAGCAGCGCCCCACGAGGCAGGTCAGACGCTGGCTACACCTTC CASSAPRGRSDAGYTF
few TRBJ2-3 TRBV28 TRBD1 TGTGCCAGCTTAAGACAGGGGGCGTCAGATACGCAGTATTTT CASLRQGASDTQYF
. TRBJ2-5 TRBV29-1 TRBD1 TGCAGCGTTGGACAGGGAGAAGAGACCCAGTACTTC CSVGQGEETQYF
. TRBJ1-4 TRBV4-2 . TGTGCCAGCAGCTCATATGGGGGGGATGAAAAACTGTTTTTT CASSSYGGDEKLFF
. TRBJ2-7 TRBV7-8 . TGTGCCAGCAGCTTAAAGTCCTACGAGCAGTACTTC CASSLKSYEQYF
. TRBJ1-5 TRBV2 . TGTGCCAGCAGTGAAGAGAGGGCCGAGGGTCAGCCCCAGCATTTT CASSEERAEGQPQHF
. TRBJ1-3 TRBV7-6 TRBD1 TGTGCCAGCAGCCAGGGACAGGGGAGCTCTGGAAACACCATATATTTT CASSQGQGSSGNTIYF
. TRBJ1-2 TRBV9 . TGTGCCAGCAGGGGGCTCTATGGCTACACCTTC CASRGLYGYTF
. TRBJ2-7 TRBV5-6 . TGTGCCAGCAGCTCGGGACTCGGTTCCTACGAGCAGTACTTC CASSSGLGSYEQYF
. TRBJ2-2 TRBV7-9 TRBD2 TGTGCCACCAAAGCTAGCGGGAGAGGCACCGGGGAGCTGTTTTTT CATKASGRGTGELFF
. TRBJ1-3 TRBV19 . TGTGCCAGTAGTATAGATGACCCTTCTGGAAACACCATATATTTT CASSIDDPSGNTIYF
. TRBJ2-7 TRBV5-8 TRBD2 TGTGCCAGCAGCTCCGGGACTAGCGGCTTCTACGAGCAGTACTTC CASSSGTSGFYEQYF
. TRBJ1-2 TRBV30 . TGTGCCTGGACCATTTTGGGGAACTATGGCTACACCTTC CAWTILGNYGYTF
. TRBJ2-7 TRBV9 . TGTGCCAGCAGCTTGTCCTCCCTGGGCGAGCAGTACTTC CASSLSSLGEQYF
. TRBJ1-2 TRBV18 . TGTGCCAGCTCACCGTTGCCGGCCCAGGGGACTAACTATGGCTACACCTTC CASSPLPAQGTNYGYTF
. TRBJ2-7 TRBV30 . TGTGCCTGGAGTCGACAGGGGAGGGACGAGCAGTACTTC CAWSRQGRDEQYF
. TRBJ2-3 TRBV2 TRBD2 TGTGCCAGCAGAGGACTAGCGGGGGGTGATACGCAGTATTTT CASRGLAGGDTQYF
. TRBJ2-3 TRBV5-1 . TGCGCCAGCAGCTTGCCGGGGTCCCGCACAGATACGCAGTATTTT CASSLPGSRTDTQYF
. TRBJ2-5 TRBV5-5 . TGTGCCAGCAGCTTGGGTGGGGGCGCAGCGGGAGAGACCCAGTACTTC CASSLGGGAAGETQYF
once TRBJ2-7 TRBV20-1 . TGCAGTGCTAGTAGTAGTAGGGCCTACGAGCAGTACTTC CSASSSRAYEQYF
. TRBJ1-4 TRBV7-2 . TGTGCCAGCAGCTTAAGTCCAGGGCCTAATGAAAAACTGTTTTTT CASSLSPGPNEKLFF
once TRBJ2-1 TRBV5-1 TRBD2 TGCGCCAGCAGCTTGGTTCTAGCGGGGGGGAACAATGAGCAGTTCTTC CASSLVLAGGNNEQFF
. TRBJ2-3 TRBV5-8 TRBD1 TGTGCCAGCAGCGGCGACGGGATCAGACAGGGGGGCACAGATACGCAGTATTTT CASSGDGIRQGGTDTQYF
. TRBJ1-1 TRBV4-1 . TGCGCCAGCAGCCCCTATGGAGTTCGGACTGAAGCTTTCTTT CASSPYGVRTEAFF
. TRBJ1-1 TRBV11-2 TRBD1 TGTGCCAGCAGGTCTCTCGTCGGACAGGGTGGGCCTGAAGCTTTCTTT CASRSLVGQGGPEAFF
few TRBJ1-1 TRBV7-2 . TGTGCCAGCAGCTTAGTAGGTCAGAACACTGAAGCTTTCTTT CASSLVGQNTEAFF
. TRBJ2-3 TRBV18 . TGTGCCAGCTCACCACCAGGTATGAATGGAGATACGCAGTATTTT CASSPPGMNGDTQYF
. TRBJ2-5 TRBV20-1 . TGCAGTGCTAGTTTCCTGGGCGTAGAGACCCAGTACTTC CSASFLGVETQYF
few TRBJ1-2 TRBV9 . TGTGCCAGCAGCGTAGGGGACACGGGATTTAACTATGGCTACACCTTC CASSVGDTGFNYGYTF
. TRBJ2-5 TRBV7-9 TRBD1 TGTGCCAGCAGCGTCTGGACAGGATCCAGCCAAGAGACCCAGTACTTC CASSVWTGSSQETQYF
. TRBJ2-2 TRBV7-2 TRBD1 TGTGCCAGCAGCTCACAACCGGGACAGGCCGGGGAGCTGTTTTTT CASSSQPGQAGELFF
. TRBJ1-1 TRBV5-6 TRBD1 TGTGCCAGCAGCTTGGACGGGACAGGGGGGGTTCCCACGTTTGTTTTCTTT CASSLDGTGGVPTFVFF
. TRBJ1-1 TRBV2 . TGTGCCAGCAGAGCAGAGATAAACACTGAAGCTTTCTTT CASRAEINTEAFF
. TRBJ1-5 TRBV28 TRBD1 TGTGCCAGCAACGACAGGGGGCAGCCCCAGCATTTT CASNDRGQPQHF
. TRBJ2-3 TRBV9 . TGTGCCAGCAGCGTAGACGCAGATACGCAGTATTTT CASSVDADTQYF
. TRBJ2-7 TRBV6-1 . TGTGCCAGCAGTGAATCGGAGACAGGACCCCACGAGCAGTACTTC CASSESETGPHEQYF
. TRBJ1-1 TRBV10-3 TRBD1 TGTGCCATCTCAGGACAGGAAGACACTGAAGCTTTCTTT CAISGQEDTEAFF
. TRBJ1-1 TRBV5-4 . TGTGCCAGCAGCTTGGTTTCCGGCACTGAAGCTTTCTTT CASSLVSGTEAFF
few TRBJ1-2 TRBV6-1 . TGTGCCAGCAGTGAATGGGGGGAGCGGAACTATGGCTACACCTTC CASSEWGERNYGYTF
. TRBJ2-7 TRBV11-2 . TGTGCCAGCAGCTTTGGAGGGAAGTTCAACGAGCAGTACTTC CASSFGGKFNEQYF
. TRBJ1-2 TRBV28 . TGTGCCAGCAGTTTGCCCCCCGGACAGTCCTATGGCTACACCTTC CASSLPPGQSYGYTF
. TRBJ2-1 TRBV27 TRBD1 TGTGCCAGCAGTTTATACCGGACAGGGAACAATGAGCAGTTCTTC CASSLYRTGNNEQFF
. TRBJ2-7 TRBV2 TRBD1 TGTGCCAGCGACAGGGGGAGGGCTTACGAGCAGTACTTC CASDRGRAYEQYF